Included here is one T cell receptor beta chain sequence, with context. This entry comes from a study of blood T cell repertoires in COVID-19. Study as a whole: PBMCs, B-cell-depleted T cells, or T cells were the source of the cDNA or gDNA that made up the material.

The CDR3 covers 15 residues. V lost 3 bases to trimming and J lost 5 bases, with 11 bases between them. CDR1 and CDR2 from the germline V gene are LGHDT and YNNKEL (reference sequence). Generated by immunoSEQ multiplex PCR, the TCRdb table keeps only in-frame clones and is missing some. In the table there are approximately 110,000 clones, around 86% of which are singletons. The chain carries TRBV3-1 (or the pseudogene TRBV3-2) and TRBJ1-6; a weak D match, TRBD1 (6 bases). The sequencing input was peripheral blood. This receptor was obtained from a man in his forties with acute or convalescent COVID-19. The CDR3 sequence: CASSHNRANNSPLHF. The CDR3 region has the DNA TGTGCCAGCAGCCACAACAGGGCGAATAATTCACCCCTCCACTTT.